One TCR beta chain is described in this entry. These data belong to a study of blood T cell repertoires in COVID-19. The wider study: The samples span acute and convalescent COVID-19 from the United States, Italy and Spain. PBMCs, B-cell-depleted T cells, or T cells were the source of the cDNA or gDNA that made up the material.

Original handling: Estimated nucleated cell counts came from reference gene primer amplification. TCRdb's table, derived via immunoSEQ multiplex PCR, lists solely in-frame clones and lacks some. That table is the source of V, J and clone size, and D and trimming were worked out from the DNA. The data contain over 150,000 clones, 85% to 90% of them singletons. Sequencing was performed on peripheral blood. This sequence was found in a woman aged 65 to 85 with COVID-19, enrolled during active disease.

CDR3 protein: CAIGPGDETQYF. As DNA, the CDR3 is TGTGCCATCGGCCCGGGGGACGAGACCCAGTACTTC. This chain links TRBV2 with TRBJ2-5, with a tentative D call TRBD2 (6 bases). CDR3 size: 12 residues. The germline V and J ends were trimmed by 10 bases and 5 bases, with 14 bases remaining between them. Germline CDR1 is SNHLY and CDR2 is FYNNEI.